This TCR beta chain was retrieved from a study of T cell responses to AZD1222 COVID-19 vaccine. Study-wide findings and caveats: It should be noted that donors were predominantly white British and more often female, and clonal diversity was possibly underestimated. Along spike, vaccine-associated CD4 TCRs were found throughout, with dominance at 160-218 and 743-854. Sampled repertoires all dated from after the peak T cell response. Breadth and depth of Spike-specific TCRs rose after two AZD1222 doses.

Assay: immunoSEQ multiplex PCR; the TCRdb copy retains only in-frame clones and omits some. The sample yields approximately 150,000 clones, roughly 88% seen once. A remark on this clone: Its antigen is undetermined.

The receptor comes from an adult who received the MenACWY meningococcal vaccine as a control. Material: peripheral blood, obtained 28 days after the second dose of the MenACWY control vaccine.

DNA for the CDR3: TGTGCCAGCAGCGTCGGCACAGATACGCAGTATTTT. Amino acid sequence: CASSVGTDTQYF. This rearrangement joins TRBV9 to TRBJ2-3; D is undetermined. Trimming shortened V by 2 bases and J by 1 base, and 2 bases separated the two germline ends. Germline CDR1 SGDLS, CDR2 YYNGEE. This CDR3 comprises 12 residues.